The present entry profiles one T cell receptor beta chain with its context. V was cut by 5 bases and J by 1 base, with 9 bases left in between. The CDR3 length is 12 residues. CDR1 is DFQATT and CDR2 is SNEGSKA in the germline V gene (reference sequence). The source of the sample is a study of CD8 T cells in ankylosing spondylitis. TCRdb independently ran MiXCR on the 5' RACE reads; one entry per CDR3 protein. This table has approximately 250,000 distinct CDR3 sequences, more than 20% appearing once. Material for sequencing was blood, either unsorted or a sorted T cell fraction (not recorded which). This chain joins TRBV20-1 and TRBJ2-7; possibly TRBD2 for D (5 bases). The sequence was collected from a male donor with ankylosing spondylitis or in good health (not recorded which). The CDR3 bases are TGCAGTGCTCACGGGGAATCCTACGAGCAGTACTTC. Translation gives CSAHGESYEQYF.